This entry features one T cell receptor beta chain sequence. Its antigen remains unknown. This record comes from a study of Graves' ophthalmopathy and Graves' hyperthyroidism. Study outcomes and limitations: Most expanded clonotypes from thyroid (those above 0.001 frequency) were also found in blood. The model reached approximately 67% sensitivity and around 74% specificity for predicting ophthalmopathy progression.

In this cohort, patients with other autoimmune diseases, uncontrolled infections, pregnancy or lactation were excluded. The ends were cut back, 1 base at V and 3 bases at J, with 16 bases in the middle. The CDR3 contains 16 residues. From germline, CDR1 is MDHEN and CDR2 SYDVKM. The sequenced template was RNA, covering the TCR beta CDR3 region. First-round RT-PCR relied on HTBI primers, and a second-round multiplex PCR came next. One entry per CDR3 protein results from TCRdb running MiXCR on the multiplex PCR reads. The data hold approximately 210,000 distinct CDR3 sequences, with around 28% observed a single time.

The receptor comes from a man in his fifties or sixties with Graves' ophthalmopathy. V and J are TRBV28 and TRBJ2-7; tentative D call: TRBD1 (5 bases). The sample comprised peripheral blood. CDR3 sequence reads: CASSLLGPDRSYEQYF. CDR3 nucleotide sequence: TGTGCCAGCAGTTTATTAGGCCCAGACAGAAGCTACGAGCAGTACTTC.